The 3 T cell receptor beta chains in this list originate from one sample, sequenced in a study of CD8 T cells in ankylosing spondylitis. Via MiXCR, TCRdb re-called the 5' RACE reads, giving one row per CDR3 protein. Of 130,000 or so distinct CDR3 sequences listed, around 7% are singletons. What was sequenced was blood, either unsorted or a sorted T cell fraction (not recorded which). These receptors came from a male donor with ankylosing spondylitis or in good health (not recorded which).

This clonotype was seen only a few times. The CDR3 spells CSVDGQYTDTQYF. CDR3 nucleotides: TGCAGCGTTGACGGGCAGTACACAGATACGCAGTATTTT. The rearrangement joins TRBV29-1 to TRBJ2-3; D uncertain. V lost 3 bases, J lost 2 bases, and 9 bases lay in between. Germline lookup yields CDR1 SQVTM and CDR2 ANQGSEA. This CDR3 region has 13 residues.

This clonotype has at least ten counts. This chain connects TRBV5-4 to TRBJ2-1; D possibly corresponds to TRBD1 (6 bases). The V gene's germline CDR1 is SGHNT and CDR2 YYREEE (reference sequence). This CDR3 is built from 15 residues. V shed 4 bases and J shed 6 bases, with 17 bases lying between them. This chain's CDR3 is CASSLDSPGFNEQFF. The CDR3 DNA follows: TGTGCCAGCAGCCTGGACAGTCCCGGGTTCAATGAGCAGTTCTTC.

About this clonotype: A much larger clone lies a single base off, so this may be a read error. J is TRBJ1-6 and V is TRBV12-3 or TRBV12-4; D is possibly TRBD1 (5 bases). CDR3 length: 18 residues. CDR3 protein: CASRGTDPDTIIASPLPF. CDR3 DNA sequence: TGTGCCAGCAGGGGCACAGACCCGGACACCATAATCGCTTCACCCCTCCCCTTT.